These 26 T cell receptor beta chains share one sample of origin, sequenced in a study of T-cell memory formation after mild COVID-19. Using its own MiXCR run on the 5' RACE reads, TCRdb lists one record per CDR3 protein. The sample carries under 200,000 distinct CDR3 sequences, roughly 28% recorded once. Sequencing was done on a sample of PBMCs or a T cell subset sorted from them (not recorded which). These receptors all stem from an adult woman who had mild COVID-19 (a few samples of this study predate the infection). Cell type and time point are not known.

This clonotype appeared a few times. The rearrangement links TRBV7-3 to TRBJ1-5; D ambiguous. This CDR3 comprises 19 residues. V lost 5 bases and J 1 base, leaving 24 bases between the germline ends. CDR1 is SGHTA and CDR2 is FQGTGA in the germline V gene. CDR3 loop: CASSPGHPIGVGSNQPQHF. CDR3 DNA sequence: TGTGCCAGCAGCCCCGGTCATCCGATCGGCGTGGGGAGCAATCAGCCCCAGCATTTT.

The CDR3 is CASSLETGVSNYGYTF. CDR3 DNA sequence: TGCGCCAGCAGCTTGGAGACAGGGGTCTCTAACTATGGCTACACCTTC. This chain joins TRBV5-1 and TRBJ1-2; 8 bases map to TRBD1. V lost 0 bases, J lost 0 bases, and 4 bases stayed unmatched. The CDR3 is 16 residues long. Looked up from germline, CDR1 is SGHRS and CDR2 is YFSETQ.

CDR3 loop: CASSWSGWKDTQYF. The CDR3 DNA is TGTGCCAGCAGTTGGTCAGGGTGGAAAGATACGCAGTATTTT. V gene TRBV12-3 or TRBV12-4 combines with J gene TRBJ2-3; a possible D gene is TRBD1 (5 bases). V shed 4 bases and J shed 5 bases, with 13 bases lying between them. This CDR3 contains 14 residues.

This clonotype was observed a few times. The genes are TRBV5-1 and TRBJ2-6; D call uncertain. CDR3 length: 15 residues. In germline, CDR1 is SGHRS, CDR2 YFSETQ. V was shortened by 3 bases and J by 0 bases, with 7 bases between the two germline ends. The CDR3 DNA reads TGCGCCAGCAGCTCAGGAGCCTCTGGGGCCAACGTCCTGACTTTC. Translated, it gives CASSSGASGANVLTF.

This chain uses TRBV7-2 with TRBJ2-3, with D maybe TRBD2 (5 bases). From germline, CDR1 is SGHTA and CDR2 FQGNSA. The CDR3 length is 15 residues. Trimming took 5 bases from V and 4 from J, leaving 16 bases between them. CDR3 sequence (DNA): TGTGCCAGCAGCCCCAGCGGACCTGGGGCAGATACGCAGTATTTT. Residues: CASSPSGPGADTQYF.

As regards this clonotype: At one end, the junction sequence differs from germline, possibly due to a read error. The CDR3 nucleotides read TGCGCCAGCAGGTTGGGACTCCGGGAGCAGTTCTTC. This codes for CASRLGLREQFF. The V gene is TRBV5-1, the J gene TRBJ2-1; weak D call: TRBD2 (6 bases). Germline loops: CDR1 SGHRS, CDR2 YFSETQ. The CDR3 consists of 12 residues.

V and J are TRBV3-1 and TRBJ2-5; tentative D call: TRBD1 (6 bases). Looked up from germline, CDR1 is LGHDT and CDR2 is YNNKEL (reference sequence). Trimming cost V 5 bases and J 2 bases, with 15 bases left between them. The length of the CDR3 is 15 residues. CDR3 residues: CASSYVTGPQETQYF. CDR3 nucleotide sequence: TGTGCCAGCAGCTACGTGACAGGCCCACAAGAGACCCAGTACTTC.

This clonotype was recorded a few times. J is TRBJ1-2 and V is TRBV27; tentative D call: TRBD1 (6 bases). From germline, CDR1 is MNHEY and CDR2 SMNVEV (reference sequence). V dropped 5 bases and J dropped 6 bases, with 16 bases sitting between them. The CDR3 sequence is 14 residues long. The CDR3 protein is CASSLIRGVDGYTF. In DNA, the CDR3 is TGTGCCAGCAGTCTAATCAGGGGAGTGGATGGCTACACCTTC.

The chain has TRBV2 and TRBJ2-4; TRBD1 matches at 8 bases. CDR1 and CDR2 from the germline V gene are SNHLY and FYNNEI. V lost 7 bases, J lost 2 bases, and 10 bases stayed unmatched. The CDR3 sequence is 16 residues long. CDR3 residues: CASNPDRGSPKNIQYF. The CDR3 region has the DNA TGTGCCAGCAATCCCGACAGGGGATCCCCCAAAAACATTCAGTACTTC.

This sequence joins TRBV9 and TRBJ2-7, with D possibly TRBD2 on 7 matching bases. V was clipped by 3 bases and J by 4 bases, with 11 bases between them. Germline V gene sequence: CDR1 SGDLS, CDR2 YYNGEE. CDR3 length equals 13 residues. This CDR3 reads CASSEGGGYEQYF. For the CDR3, the DNA is TGTGCCAGCAGCGAGGGAGGGGGATACGAGCAGTACTTC.

This clonotype was observed many times. The chain has TRBV29-1 and TRBJ2-1; D possibly corresponds to TRBD1 (6 bases). V was clipped by 8 bases and J by 0 bases, with 14 bases between them. Germline V gene lookup returns CDR1 SQVTM and CDR2 ANQGSEA. This CDR3 comprises 14 residues. The CDR3 DNA sequence: TGCAGCTCCCGGGACATATCCTCCTACAATGAGCAGTTCTTC. It yields the protein CSSRDISSYNEQFF.

Comment on this clonotype: The junction differs from germline at one of its ends, possibly a read error. The chain employs TRBV27 and TRBJ2-3, with D perhaps TRBD1 (7 bases). Per the germline V gene, CDR1 is MNHEY and CDR2 is SMNVEV (reference sequence). The CDR3 length is 15 residues. CDR3 DNA: TGTGCCCCTCGACGGGAGACAGGGAGCAGAGATACGCAGTATTTT. It translates to CAPRRETGSRDTQYF.

The rearrangement uses TRBV11-2 and TRBJ2-7; 8 bases map to TRBD2. The CDR3 is made up of 15 amino acids. J lost 3 bases, V lost 6 bases, and 10 bases had no gene match. Germline V gives CDR1 SGHAT, CDR2 FQNNGV. Here the CDR3 reads CASSYTSGPIYEQYF. The CDR3 DNA follows: TGTGCCAGCAGTTATACTAGCGGTCCAATCTACGAGCAGTACTTC. The full variable domain, completed using reference TRBV11-2 and TRBJ2-7, is EAGVAQSPRYKIIEKRQSVAFWCNPISGHATLYWYQQILGQGPKLLIQFQNNGVVDDSQLPKDRFSAERLKGVDSTLKIQPAKLEDSAVYLCASSYTSGPIYEQYFGPGTRLTVT.

This clonotype was picked up one time. V is TRBV21-1 and J is TRBJ2-7; the table gives TRBD2 as D, unverified against the DNA. TRBV21-1 is given as a pseudogene. The CDR3 sequence is 19 residues long. DNA of the CDR3: TGTGCCAGCAGCATCACCGGGACTAGCGGGAGTGTGGGCTCCTACGAGCAGTACTTC. It specifies CASSITGTSGSVGSYEQYF.

The V and J genes are TRBV29-1 and TRBJ1-1, with 8 bases fitting TRBD1. CDR1 SQVTM and CDR2 ANQGSEA come from the germline V gene. V was pared by 7 bases and J by 1 base, with 2 bases of the junction left unmatched. This CDR3 comprises 12 residues. The CDR3 DNA follows: TGCAGCGCAGACAGGGGGAACACTGAAGCTTTCTTT. This gives the protein CSADRGNTEAFF.

The V call is TRBV30, the J call TRBJ1-1; tentative D call: TRBD1 (5 bases). This CDR3 is built from 15 residues. Trimming cost V 0 bases and J 0 bases, with 11 bases left between them. Germline V gene data show CDR1 as GTSNPN and CDR2 as SVGIG (reference sequence). The CDR3 sequence: CAWSVIDSLNTEAFF. The CDR3 nucleotides are TGTGCCTGGAGTGTAATTGACAGCCTGAACACTGAAGCTTTCTTT.

This chain uses TRBV12-3 or TRBV12-4 with TRBJ2-2, with 7 bases that match TRBD1. The J segment lost 6 bases and the V segment lost 8 bases, leaving 9 bases of the junction unmatched. The CDR3 runs 14 residues. The CDR3 DNA reads TGTGCCAGCGGAATAAGGGGGCGGGCCGGGGAGCTGTTTTTT. It codes for CASGIRGRAGELFF.

This clonotype was observed many times. The rearrangement links TRBV7-6 to TRBJ2-7, with unresolved D. The CDR3 is 15 amino acids. Germline V CDR1 and CDR2: SGHVS, FNYEAQ. V lost 5 bases and J lost 0, with 14 bases in between. The CDR3: CASSPSALSSYEQYF. DNA for the CDR3: TGTGCCAGCAGCCCATCGGCCCTAAGCTCCTACGAGCAGTACTTC.

V and J are TRBV6-1 and TRBJ2-7, with D perhaps matching TRBD2 (5 bases). The CDR3 contains 12 residues. Germline loops: CDR1 MNHNS, CDR2 SASEGT. The V and J ends lost 8 bases and 7 bases respectively, with 15 bases between them. CDR3 protein: CASAVVGVEQYF. CDR3 DNA sequence: TGTGCCAGCGCTGTTGTCGGGGTGGAGCAGTACTTC.

In its sample, this clonotype was seen a few times. The genes are TRBV5-1 and TRBJ2-5; the D gene is possibly TRBD2 (6 bases). V shed 0 bases and J shed 2 bases, with 11 bases lying between them. The CDR3 contains 15 residues. The germline gives CDR1 SGHRS, CDR2 YFSETQ. CDR3 sequence: CASSLGGATQETQYF. The CDR3 DNA is TGCGCCAGCAGCTTGGGCGGGGCTACTCAAGAGACCCAGTACTTC. Using reference TRBV5-1 and TRBJ2-5 for the parts outside the CDR3, the full variable domain is KAGVTQTPRYLIKTRGQQVTLSCSPISGHRSVSWYQQTPGQGLQFLFEYFSETQRNKGNFPGRFSGRQFSNSRSEMNVSTLELGDSALYLCASSLGGATQETQYFGPGTRLLVL.

This clonotype was recorded many times. V gene TRBV12-3 or TRBV12-4 combines with J gene TRBJ2-3; tentatively, D is TRBD2 (5 bases). Trimming shortened V by 8 bases and J by 2 bases, and 14 bases separated the two germline ends. There are 14 residues in the CDR3. The CDR3 bases are TGTGCCAGCGCCGGGCTAGCCCTCACAGATACGCAGTATTTT. As protein: CASAGLALTDTQYF.

The rearrangement links TRBV20-1 to TRBJ1-3, with no clear D. From germline, CDR1 is DFQATT and CDR2 SNEGSKA (reference sequence). The CDR3 is 11 residues long. V was shortened by 6 bases and J by 0 bases, with 3 bases between the two germline ends. CDR3: CSAPSGNTIYF. CDR3 in DNA: TGCAGTGCCCCCTCTGGAAACACCATATATTTT.

The CDR3 DNA follows: TGTGCCAGCTCCATACTAGCGCCCGACTACAATGAGCAGTTCTTC. Translated: CASSILAPDYNEQFF. V usage is TRBV18 and J usage is TRBJ2-1; 7 bases fit TRBD2. The CDR3 loop spans 15 amino acids. Losses at the gene ends were 6 bases for V and 3 bases for J; bases not matched to a gene: 8. The germline gives CDR1 KGHSH, CDR2 LQKENI.

The V call is TRBV5-1, the J call TRBJ2-7, with 8 bases identical to TRBD1. CDR3 size: 14 residues. Per the germline V gene, CDR1 is SGHRS and CDR2 is YFSETQ. V shed 4 bases and J 6 bases; nucleotides not matched to a gene: 9. The CDR3 is CASSPPGQGSEQYF. In DNA form, the CDR3 reads TGCGCCAGCAGCCCTCCCGGACAGGGCTCCGAGCAGTACTTC. Using reference TRBV5-1 and TRBJ2-7 for the parts outside the CDR3, the full variable domain is KAGVTQTPRYLIKTRGQQVTLSCSPISGHRSVSWYQQTPGQGLQFLFEYFSETQRNKGNFPGRFSGRQFSNSRSEMNVSTLELGDSALYLCASSPPGQGSEQYFGPGTRLTVT.

The chain couples TRBV6-2 or TRBV6-3 to TRBJ2-7; D gene ambiguous. Germline CDR1 and CDR2: MNHEY and SVGEGT. V was shortened by 5 bases and J by 2 bases, with 13 bases between the two germline ends. The CDR3 totals 14 residues. As DNA, the CDR3 is TGTGCCAGCAGTCGAATACCTACACCCTACGAGCAGTACTTC. The encoded protein is CASSRIPTPYEQYF.

This clonotype was seen a handful of times. The chain couples TRBV7-7 to TRBJ2-7, with D possibly TRBD1 on 5 matching bases. Germline CDR1 and CDR2: SSHAT and FNYEAQ (reference sequence). CDR3 length: 12 residues. V dropped 5 bases and J dropped 3 bases, with 8 bases sitting between them. In nucleotides, the CDR3 is TGTGCCAGCAGCGGCAGGGTCTACGAGCAGTACTTC. It yields the protein CASSGRVYEQYF.